Each of the 27 T cell receptor beta chains below was sequenced from the same sample in a study of blood T cell repertoires in COVID-19. This table comes from immunoSEQ multiplex PCR, and its TCRdb copy is limited to in-frame clones, with some not included. The table includes roughly 170,000 clones, around 87% detected once. The sample comprised peripheral blood. The origin of the receptors is a man aged 35 to 55 with active or convalescent COVID-19.

CDR3 nucleotides: TGTGCCAGTAGTACTGTAGCGCCAGCTAACTATGGCTACACCTTC. Protein: CASSTVAPANYGYTF. The chain couples TRBV19 to TRBJ1-2; D call uncertain. Germline CDR1 LNHDA, CDR2 SQIVND (reference sequence). V was pared by 4 bases and J by 0 bases, with 12 bases between. The CDR3 loop spans 15 amino acids.

The rearrangement uses TRBV27 and TRBJ1-5; 8 positions match TRBD1. V lost 5 bases, J lost 3 bases, and 9 bases stayed unmatched. The CDR3 runs to 16 residues. Germline V CDR1 and CDR2: MNHEY, SMNVEV (reference sequence). The CDR3 spells CASSPIDRGDNQPQHF. CDR3 in DNA: TGTGCCAGCAGTCCTATCGACAGGGGAGACAATCAGCCCCAGCATTTT.

The chain joins TRBV5-1 to TRBJ1-6; D unclear. Trimming stripped 0 bases from V and 7 bases from J, with 5 bases between. CDR1 and CDR2 (germline): SGHRS, YFSETQ. The CDR3 sequence is 13 residues long. The CDR3 protein is CASSLEQNSPLHF. The CDR3 DNA is TGCGCCAGCAGCTTGGAACAGAATTCACCCCTCCACTTT.

The chain uses TRBV13 and TRBJ1-5; weak D call: TRBD1 (5 bases). V was shortened by 3 bases and J by 3 bases, with 9 bases between the two germline ends. The CDR3 runs to 14 residues. Germline CDR1 is PRHDT and CDR2 is FYEKMQ (reference sequence). The CDR3 protein is CASSLGRVNQPQHF. The CDR3 bases are TGTGCCAGCAGCTTGGGCAGGGTCAATCAGCCCCAGCATTTT.

The genes are TRBV5-1 and TRBJ2-3; the match to TRBD2 covers 10 bases. Unmatched junction bases numbered 11, after V lost 4 bases and J lost 6 bases. This CDR3 region has 16 residues. Germline V gene lookup returns CDR1 SGHRS and CDR2 YFSETQ. The CDR3 protein is CASSRKDSGGSDTQYF. The CDR3, as DNA: TGCGCCAGCAGCCGTAAGGATAGCGGGGGGAGTGATACGCAGTATTTT.

The rearrangement uses TRBV9 and TRBJ2-1, with TRBD1 matching 11 bases. This CDR3 is built from 13 residues. Trimming at V came to 4 bases and at J to 10 bases, leaving 4 bases not matched to a gene. The germline CDR1 and CDR2 sequences are SGDLS and YYNGEE. This chain's CDR3 is CASSLGQGGEQFF. The CDR3 DNA sequence: TGTGCCAGCAGCTTGGGACAGGGGGGAGAGCAGTTCTTC.

The chain employs TRBV12-3 or TRBV12-4 and TRBJ2-3, with 8 bases matching TRBD1. The V segment lost 1 base and the J segment 6 bases; nucleotides outside the gene matches: 0. There are 13 residues in the CDR3. CDR3 residues: CASSLGQGDTQYF. The CDR3 DNA reads as TGTGCCAGCAGTTTAGGACAGGGGGATACGCAGTATTTT.

The chain has TRBV14 and TRBJ1-3, with a possible D match to TRBD1 (5 bases). The CDR3 length is 15 residues. The germline V and J ends were trimmed by 0 bases and 2 bases, with 8 bases remaining between them. The germline V gene encodes CDR1 SGHDN and CDR2 FVKESK. The CDR3: CASSQDRGPGNTIYF. CDR3 in DNA: TGTGCCAGCAGCCAAGATAGGGGCCCTGGAAACACCATATATTTT.

This chain connects TRBV7-9 to TRBJ1-2; no definite D call. Trimming removed 3 bases at V and 5 bases at J, with 10 bases between. The germline V gene encodes CDR1 SEHNR and CDR2 FQNEAQ (reference sequence). CDR3 size: 13 residues. CDR3: CASSFGAEYGYTF. In DNA, the CDR3 is TGTGCCAGCAGCTTTGGAGCAGAATATGGCTACACCTTC.

The CDR3 here is CASSLGGTGVFPLHF. The CDR3 DNA follows: TGTGCCAGCAGCTTGGGCGGGACAGGGGTGTTCCCCCTCCACTTT. The rearrangement joins TRBV7-6 to TRBJ1-6; TRBD1 aligns across 10 bases. Losses at the gene ends were 3 bases for V and 13 bases for J; bases not matched to a gene: 9. Germline V CDR1 and CDR2: SGHVS, FNYEAQ. This CDR3 has 15 residues.

This chain joins TRBV12-3 or TRBV12-4 and TRBJ2-5, with unresolved D. The length of the CDR3 is 13 residues. V dropped 6 bases and J dropped 3 bases, with 11 bases sitting between them. The CDR3 reads CASREWPKETQYF. DNA of the CDR3: TGTGCCAGCAGGGAGTGGCCGAAAGAGACCCAGTACTTC.

This chain links TRBV6-5 with TRBJ2-7; D uncertain. Trimming cost V 8 bases and J 6 bases, with 11 bases left between them. The germline gives CDR1 MNHEY, CDR2 SVGAGI. This CDR3 has 11 amino acids. The CDR3 spells CASLADLEQYF. In nucleotides, the CDR3 is TGTGCCAGCTTAGCCGATCTCGAGCAGTACTTC.

J is TRBJ2-3 and V is TRBV11-2, with D perhaps matching TRBD1 (5 bases). The CDR3 has 16 residues. The germline V gene has CDR1 SGHAT and CDR2 FQNNGV. Trimming stripped 8 bases from V and 2 bases from J, with 20 bases between. The CDR3 DNA sequence: TGTGCCAGCTTAGGGGTCTCCATCTTTTACACAGATACGCAGTATTTT. Residues: CASLGVSIFYTDTQYF.

The V gene is TRBV14, the J gene TRBJ2-3; 13 bases fit TRBD2. Germline CDR1 is SGHDN and CDR2 is FVKESK. V dropped 4 bases and J dropped 5; count of bases not matched to a gene: 6. CDR3 length: 16 residues. The CDR3 spells CASSRTGTSGVDTQYF. Here the CDR3 DNA reads TGTGCCAGCAGCCGTACCGGGACTAGCGGGGTAGATACGCAGTATTTT.

The V and J genes are TRBV30 and TRBJ1-5; 7 nucleotides line up with TRBD1. V lost 5 bases, J lost 6 bases, and 7 bases stayed unmatched. CDR3 length equals 13 residues. Germline V gives CDR1 GTSNPN, CDR2 SVGIG (reference sequence). CDR3 sequence reads: CAWPLGGTQPQHF. The CDR3 DNA sequence: TGTGCCTGGCCGCTAGGGGGCACTCAGCCCCAGCATTTT. The variable domain in full, with the rest retrieved from reference TRBV30 and TRBJ1-5, is SQTIHQWPATLVQPVGSPLSLECTVEGTSNPNLYWYRQAAGRGLQLLFYSVGIGQISSEVPQNLSASRPQDRQFILSSKKLLLSDSGFYLCAWPLGGTQPQHFGDGTRLSIL.

This clone was observed a handful of times. This chain links TRBV28 with TRBJ1-1; weak D call: TRBD1 (6 bases). CDR3 length: 14 residues. V lost 3 bases, J lost 3 bases, and 11 bases lay in between. Germline lookup yields CDR1 MDHEN and CDR2 SYDVKM. CDR3 DNA: TGTGCCAGCAGTTTTAACTCAGGGGACACTGAAGCTTTCTTT. It translates to CASSFNSGDTEAFF.

This clone was observed a single time. The CDR3 nucleotides read TGTGCCAGCAGTTACCAGAGGACAGGGGTATGGGAAAAACTGTTTTTT. Translated: CASSYQRTGVWEKLFF. The rearrangement links TRBV6-5 to TRBJ1-4, with 9 bases matching TRBD1. The CDR3 is 16 residues long. From germline, CDR1 is MNHEY and CDR2 SVGAGI. The V segment lost 2 bases and the J segment 8 bases; nucleotides outside the gene matches: 9.

This clone was found a few times. DNA of the CDR3: TGTGCCAGCTCCCGCGGGCGCGGTGAAAAACTGTTTTTT. Protein product: CASSRGRGEKLFF. The chain is built from TRBV28 and TRBJ1-4, with D uncertain. The germline V gene has CDR1 MDHEN and CDR2 SYDVKM. V was cut by 8 bases and J by 7 bases, with 14 bases left in between. There are 13 residues in the CDR3.

V usage is TRBV21-1 and J usage is TRBJ1-4. TRBV21-1 has pseudogene status. The CDR3 runs 21 residues. The CDR3 DNA reads as TGTGCCAGCAGCAAAGACGGCTCGGCGACTCGCGGGGGTCTCCCTAATGAAAAACTGTTTTTT. Amino acids: CASSKDGSATRGGLPNEKLFF.

This chain connects TRBV28 to TRBJ1-3, with TRBD1 matching over 7 bases. The CDR3 contains 17 residues. J lost 0 bases, V lost 1 base, and 6 bases had no gene match. The V gene's germline CDR1 is MDHEN and CDR2 SYDVKM. The CDR3, as DNA: TGTGCCAGCAGTTTATTCCAGGGGGTCTACTCTGGAAACACCATATATTTT. Its translation: CASSLFQGVYSGNTIYF.

V gene TRBV7-9 combines with J gene TRBJ1-2; D is undetermined. V was trimmed by 5 bases and J by 8 bases, leaving 21 bases between them. Germline CDR1 reads SEHNR; CDR2 reads FQNEAQ (reference sequence). The CDR3 extends over 15 amino acids. CDR3 sequence (DNA): TGTGCCAGCAGCAATCTCGTACCCCCAGCGGACGGCTACACCTTC. This codes for CASSNLVPPADGYTF.

The chain employs TRBV7-9 and TRBJ2-7; TRBD2 matches 10 bases. The CDR3 has 15 amino acids. CDR1 is SEHNR, CDR2 FQNEAQ, per germline (reference sequence). V gave up 5 bases and J gave up 2 bases; unmatched junction bases: 6. CDR3 DNA sequence: TGTGCCAGCAGCCCCGGACTAGCGGAAACCTACGAGCAGTACTTC. This encodes CASSPGLAETYEQYF.

The genes are TRBV19 and TRBJ2-2, with D possibly being TRBD2 (5 bases). V lost 6 bases, J lost 10 bases, and 15 bases lay in between. The germline V gene has CDR1 LNHDA and CDR2 SQIVND (reference sequence). CDR3 length: 13 amino acids. The CDR3 spells CASRDPGIVELFF. The CDR3 DNA reads as TGTGCCAGTAGGGACCCGGGGATCGTGGAGCTGTTTTTT.

The V gene is TRBV5-4, the J gene TRBJ1-4, with 9 bases matching TRBD1. The V and J ends lost 1 base and 7 bases, in that order; junction bases with no gene match: 8. Germline lookup yields CDR1 SGHNT and CDR2 YYREEE (reference sequence). CDR3 length: 16 residues. The chain's CDR3 is CASSLRTGATIEKLFF. The CDR3 DNA follows: TGTGCCAGCAGCTTGCGGACAGGGGCCACAATTGAAAAACTGTTTTTT.

Only a few counts were recorded for this clone. The chain has TRBV4-1 and TRBJ1-4; 8 positions agree with TRBD1. In germline, CDR1 is MGHRA, CDR2 YSYEKL. CDR3 length: 17 amino acids. Trimming took 4 bases from V and 7 from J; bases not matched to a gene: 14. DNA of the CDR3: TGCGCCAGCAGCCTGGCCAGGGGGCAAAGTTTAGGTGAAAAACTGTTTTTT. This translates into CASSLARGQSLGEKLFF.

The V and J genes are TRBV2 and TRBJ1-2; TRBD1 matches 11 bases. The CDR3 is 14 amino acids. V lost 3 bases to trimming and J lost 6 bases; unmatched junction nucleotides: 3. Germline CDR1 reads SNHLY; CDR2 reads FYNNEI. CDR3 nucleotide sequence: TGTGCCAGCAGTGACGGGGGACAGGGGGATGGCTACACCTTC. This sequence encodes CASSDGGQGDGYTF.

V and J are TRBV5-1 and TRBJ2-7; TRBD1 matches 7 bases. The V gene end was trimmed by 1 base and the J gene end by 5 bases; junction bases not matched to a gene: 3. The CDR3 is 13 amino acids. Germline-derived CDR1 and CDR2 are SGHRS and YFSETQ. CDR3 region: CASSLNRGHEQYF. Here the CDR3 DNA reads TGCGCCAGCAGCTTGAACAGGGGCCACGAGCAGTACTTC. The whole variable domain, filled in from reference TRBV5-1 and TRBJ2-7, reads KAGVTQTPRYLIKTRGQQVTLSCSPISGHRSVSWYQQTPGQGLQFLFEYFSETQRNKGNFPGRFSGRQFSNSRSEMNVSTLELGDSALYLCASSLNRGHEQYFGPGTRLTVT.